A single TCR beta chain is shown here with its context. Its specificity is unknown. TCRdb's table, derived via immunoSEQ multiplex PCR, lists solely in-frame clones and lacks some. The data hold about 71,000 clones, with roughly nine tenths observed a single time. This sample stems from a study of PD-L1 blockade in urothelial cancer. Study results and limitations: Enhanced expansion of tumor-associated blood clones at 3 weeks characterized durable-benefit patients.

The CDR3 is 15 residues long. Germline V CDR1 and CDR2: MNHNS, SASEGT. Trimming stripped 8 bases from V and 5 bases from J, with 18 bases between. Here the sequenced sample was PBMCs, taken around atezolizumab (anti-PD-L1) treatment. The chain has TRBV6-1 and TRBJ2-2; D may be TRBD1 (6 bases). This receptor was obtained from a man aged 60-69 years with urothelial cancer. CDR3 DNA sequence: TGTGCCAGCGCCACCGCGCAGGGGACAACCGGGGAGCTGTTTTTT. Encoded protein: CASATAQGTTGELFF.